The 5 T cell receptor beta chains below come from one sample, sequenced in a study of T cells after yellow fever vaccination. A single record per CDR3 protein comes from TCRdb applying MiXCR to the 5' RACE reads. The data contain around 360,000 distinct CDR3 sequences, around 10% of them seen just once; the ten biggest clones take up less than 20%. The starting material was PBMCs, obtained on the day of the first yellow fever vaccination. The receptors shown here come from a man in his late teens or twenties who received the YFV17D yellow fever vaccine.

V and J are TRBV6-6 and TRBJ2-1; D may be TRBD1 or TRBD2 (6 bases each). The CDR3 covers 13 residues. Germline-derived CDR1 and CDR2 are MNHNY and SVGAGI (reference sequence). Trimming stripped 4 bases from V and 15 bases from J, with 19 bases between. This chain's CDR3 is CASSFITGATGFF. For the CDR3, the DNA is TGTGCCAGCAGTTTTATAACGGGGGCGACGGGGTTCTTC.

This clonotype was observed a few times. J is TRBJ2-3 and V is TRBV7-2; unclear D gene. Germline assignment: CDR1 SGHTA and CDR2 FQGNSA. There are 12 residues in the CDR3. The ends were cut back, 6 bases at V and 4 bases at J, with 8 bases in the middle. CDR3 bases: TGTGCCAGCAGGAAGACTCCAGATACGCAGTATTTT. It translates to CASRKTPDTQYF. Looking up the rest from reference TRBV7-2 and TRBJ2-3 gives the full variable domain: GAGVSQSPSNKVTEKGKDVELRCDPISGHTALYWYRQSLGQGLEFLIYFQGNSAPDKSGLPSDRFSAERTGGSVSTLTIQRTQQEDSAVYLCASRKTPDTQYFGPGTRLTVL.

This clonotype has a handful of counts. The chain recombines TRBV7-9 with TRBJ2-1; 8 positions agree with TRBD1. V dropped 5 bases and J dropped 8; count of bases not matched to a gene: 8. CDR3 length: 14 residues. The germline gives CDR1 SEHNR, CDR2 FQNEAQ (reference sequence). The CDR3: CASSLGQGLDEQFF. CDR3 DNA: TGTGCCAGCAGCCTAGGACAGGGCCTCGATGAGCAGTTCTTC.

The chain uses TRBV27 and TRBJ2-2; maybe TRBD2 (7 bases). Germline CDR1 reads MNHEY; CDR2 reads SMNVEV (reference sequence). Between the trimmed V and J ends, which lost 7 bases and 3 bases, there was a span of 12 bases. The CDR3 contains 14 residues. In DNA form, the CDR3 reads TGTGCCAGCACGCCCGGGGGGCACACCGGGGAGCTGTTTTTT. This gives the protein CASTPGGHTGELFF.

CDR3 in amino acids: CASSQRTGETGELFF. CDR3 DNA sequence: TGTGCCAGCAGCCAACGGACAGGGGAGACCGGGGAGCTGTTTTTT. The J gene is TRBJ2-2, the V gene TRBV4-2, with 9 bases matching TRBD1. The germline CDR1 and CDR2 sequences are LGHNA and YNFKEQ. V lost 2 bases, J lost 5 bases, and 3 bases stayed unmatched. This CDR3 contains 15 residues.